This is a list of T cell receptor beta chains from one sample in a study of T cell repertoires in cytomegalovirus infection. TCRdb re-called the reads through MiXCR, storing one row per CDR3 protein. The repertoire holds about 55,000 distinct CDR3 sequences, with 20% as singletons. Antigens of these TCRs are unknown. The sequenced sample was CD8+ T cells from cultured PBMCs, obtained from culture after CMV antigen stimulation. The receptor source for this set is a human donor in good health (CMV status not recorded). Some clones in this sample may be carry-over from other donors' samples. Both conserved end residues are part of each CDR3. A D gene is named only where the DNA matches it firmly. Clone size is not always given. Where it is, it says once, few, many or a class for expanded clones.

size: -; D: -; V: TRBV20-1; J: TRBJ1-6; CDR3: CSARNRDTYNSPLHF; DNA: TGCAGTGCCAGAAACCGGGACACCTATAATTCACCCCTCCACTTT
size: -; D: -; V: TRBV4-1; J: TRBJ1-1; CDR3: CASSSYPQRGNTEAFF; DNA: TGCGCCAGCAGCTCCTACCCCCAGCGGGGTAACACTGAAGCTTTCTTT
size: -; D: -; V: TRBV7-9; J: TRBJ1-2; CDR3: CASSLPTGQEDYGYTF; DNA: TGTGCCAGCAGCTTACCGACGGGACAAGAGGACTATGGCTACACCTTC
size: few; D: -; V: TRBV27; J: TRBJ2-5; CDR3: CASSAYQETQYF; DNA: TGTGCCAGCAGTGCGTACCAAGAGACCCAGTACTTC
size: -; D: -; V: TRBV5-4; J: TRBJ2-2; CDR3: CASSPGDTTGELFF; DNA: TGTGCCAGCAGCCCGGGGGACACCACCGGGGAGCTGTTTTTT
size: few; D: TRBD2; V: TRBV7-8; J: TRBJ2-1; CDR3: CASSHGTSGGGGEQFF; DNA: TGTGCCAGCAGCCACGGGACTAGCGGGGGTGGGGGTGAGCAGTTCTTC
size: -; D: TRBD2; V: TRBV7-4; J: TRBJ2-7; CDR3: CASSVRGVRPEQYF; DNA: TGTGCCAGCAGCGTACGGGGGGTCCGCCCCGAGCAGTACTTC
size: -; D: TRBD1; V: TRBV5-1; J: TRBJ1-1; CDR3: CASSWDRNTEAFF; DNA: TGCGCCAGCAGCTGGGACAGAAACACTGAAGCTTTCTTT
size: -; D: -; V: TRBV7-9; J: TRBJ2-1; CDR3: CASSTPSNEQFF; DNA: TGTGCCAGCAGCACCCCCTCAAATGAGCAGTTCTTC
size: few; D: -; V: TRBV6-1; J: TRBJ2-1; CDR3: CASSQTMAEQFF; DNA: TGTGCCAGCAGCCAAACTATGGCTGAGCAGTTCTTC
size: -; D: TRBD2; V: TRBV2; J: TRBJ2-7; CDR3: CASSYLAGHNLYEQYF; DNA: TGTGCCAGCAGCTACTTAGCGGGCCACAACCTTTACGAGCAGTACTTC
size: -; D: TRBD2; V: TRBV7-2; J: TRBJ2-5; CDR3: CASSSWAGEVQYF; DNA: TGTGCCAGCAGCTCGTGGGCGGGGGAGGTCCAGTACTTC
size: few; D: -; V: TRBV4-2; J: TRBJ1-1; CDR3: CASSQGANTEAFF; DNA: TGTGCCAGCAGCCAAGGGGCGAACACTGAAGCTTTCTTT
size: few; D: TRBD1; V: TRBV6-1; J: TRBJ2-7; CDR3: CASQKGQGFAYEQYF; DNA: TGTGCCAGCCAAAAGGGACAGGGATTCGCCTACGAGCAGTACTTC
size: many; D: -; V: TRBV6-5; J: TRBJ2-1; CDR3: CASSSGIPKYNEQFF; DNA: TGTGCCAGCAGTTCAGGGATCCCGAAGTACAATGAGCAGTTCTTC
size: -; D: TRBD1; V: TRBV7-6; J: TRBJ2-6; CDR3: CASSSRTGFSGANVLTF; DNA: TGTGCCAGCAGCTCAAGGACAGGGTTCTCTGGGGCCAACGTCCTGACTTTC
size: -; D: -; V: TRBV14; J: TRBJ1-2; CDR3: CASRAGYGYTF; DNA: TGTGCCAGCCGAGCCGGGTATGGCTACACCTTC
size: -; D: -; V: TRBV7-2; J: TRBJ2-7; CDR3: CATSVGGSSYEQYF; DNA: TGTGCCACCTCAGTCGGGGGTTCCTCCTACGAGCAGTACTTC
size: -; D: TRBD2; V: TRBV7-9; J: TRBJ2-3; CDR3: CASSRGPGLAGGDTQYF; DNA: TGTGCCAGCAGCCGAGGTCCGGGACTAGCGGGAGGGGATACGCAGTATTTT
size: few; D: TRBD2; V: TRBV7-6; J: TRBJ2-1; CDR3: CASSQVVGGASYNEQFF; DNA: TGTGCCAGCAGCCAAGTGGTCGGGGGGGCTTCCTACAATGAGCAGTTCTTC
size: few; D: -; V: TRBV24-1; J: TRBJ1-1; CDR3: CATKGARMNTEAFF; DNA: TGTGCCACCAAGGGTGCTCGGATGAACACTGAAGCTTTCTTT
size: -; D: TRBD2; V: TRBV20-1; J: TRBJ2-1; CDR3: CSASGGTSAGYEQFF; DNA: TGCAGTGCTAGCGGCGGGACTAGTGCGGGGTATGAGCAGTTCTTC
size: -; D: TRBD2; V: TRBV6-8; J: TRBJ2-1; CDR3: CASSLGTSGPNGEQFF; DNA: TGTGCCAGCAGCCTCGGGACTAGCGGACCGAATGGTGAGCAGTTCTTC
size: few; D: TRBD1; V: TRBV12-3/TRBV12-4; J: TRBJ1-2; CDR3: CASSPTGPIYGYTF; DNA: TGTGCCAGCAGCCCGACAGGGCCTATCTATGGCTACACCTTC
size: few; D: -; V: TRBV7-2; J: TRBJ2-5; CDR3: CASSLRPSQETQYF; DNA: TGTGCCAGCAGCTTACGGCCTAGTCAAGAGACCCAGTACTTC
size: -; D: -; V: TRBV7-2; J: TRBJ1-3; CDR3: CASSWSGEVTGNTIYF; DNA: TGTGCCAGCAGCTGGTCAGGGGAGGTCACTGGAAACACCATATATTTT
size: -; D: -; V: TRBV5-8; J: TRBJ1-6; CDR3: CASSFRDSPLHF; DNA: TGTGCCAGCAGCTTTAGGGATTCACCCCTCCACTTT
size: few; D: -; V: TRBV11-2; J: TRBJ1-4; CDR3: CASSIYQTAGYEKLFF; DNA: TGTGCCAGCAGCATATATCAGACAGCGGGGTATGAAAAACTGTTTTTT
size: -; D: TRBD2; V: TRBV6-1; J: TRBJ2-3; CDR3: CASSGTSGGADTQYF; DNA: TGTGCCAGCAGTGGGACTAGCGGGGGGGCAGATACGCAGTATTTT
size: -; D: TRBD1; V: TRBV20-1; J: TRBJ2-1; CDR3: CSARERDSVSSNEQFF; DNA: TGCAGTGCTAGAGAACGGGACAGCGTTAGCTCCAATGAGCAGTTCTTC
size: few; D: TRBD1; V: TRBV19; J: TRBJ1-5; CDR3: CASSMTGTANQPQHF; DNA: TGTGCCAGTAGTATGACAGGGACTGCAAATCAGCCCCAGCATTTT
size: -; D: -; V: TRBV6-5; J: TRBJ1-5; CDR3: CASHEAGLHSNQPQHF; DNA: TGTGCCAGCCACGAGGCGGGCCTACATAGCAATCAGCCCCAGCATTTT
size: few; D: -; V: TRBV7-2; J: TRBJ1-1; CDR3: CASSLVQLGMAEAFF; DNA: TGTGCCAGCAGCTTAGTCCAGCTGGGTATGGCTGAAGCTTTCTTT
size: few; D: -; V: TRBV12-3/TRBV12-4; J: TRBJ2-7; CDR3: CASSGAGVRDEQYF; DNA: TGTGCCAGCAGTGGAGCAGGGGTACGGGACGAGCAGTACTTC
size: -; D: -; V: TRBV7-8; J: TRBJ1-5; CDR3: CASSLVVSGDIYSNQPQHF; DNA: TGTGCCAGCAGCTTAGTAGTTTCAGGGGATATCTATAGCAATCAGCCCCAGCATTTT
size: -; D: -; V: TRBV4-2; J: TRBJ2-2; CDR3: CASSQDTGELFF; DNA: TGTGCCAGCAGCCAAGACACCGGGGAGCTGTTTTTT
size: -; D: -; V: TRBV24-1; J: TRBJ2-2; CDR3: CATSDSGQPYTGELFF; DNA: TGTGCCACCAGTGATTCTGGACAGCCTTACACCGGGGAGCTGTTTTTT
size: few; D: TRBD2; V: TRBV11-1; J: TRBJ2-3; CDR3: CASSFAGGPGDTQYF; DNA: TGTGCCAGCAGCTTCGCGGGGGGGCCGGGGGATACGCAGTATTTT
size: -; D: -; V: TRBV6-6; J: TRBJ1-5; CDR3: CASSYKQGGQPQHF; DNA: TGTGCCAGCAGTTACAAGCAGGGCGGGCAGCCCCAGCATTTT
size: many; D: TRBD2; V: TRBV4-3; J: TRBJ2-7; CDR3: CASSLGRGYEQYF; DNA: TGCGCCAGCAGCCTAGGGAGGGGCTACGAGCAGTACTTC
size: -; D: -; V: TRBV27; J: TRBJ1-1; CDR3: CASSLSTGYTEAFF; DNA: TGTGCCAGCAGTTTATCGACAGGTTACACTGAAGCTTTCTTT
size: -; D: -; V: TRBV7-8; J: TRBJ2-7; CDR3: CASSPVLRQEDEQYF; DNA: TGTGCCAGCAGCCCAGTTCTGCGACAGGAAGACGAGCAGTACTTC
size: -; D: TRBD2; V: TRBV7-8; J: TRBJ2-7; CDR3: CASSASDYGRFYEQYF; DNA: TGTGCCAGCAGCGCCTCCGACTACGGGAGGTTTTATGAGCAGTACTTC
size: -; D: -; V: TRBV19; J: TRBJ1-1; CDR3: CASSIRREVMNTEAFF; DNA: TGTGCCAGTAGTATAAGGCGGGAAGTCATGAACACTGAAGCTTTCTTT
size: few; D: -; V: TRBV2; J: TRBJ2-1; CDR3: CASRGLNRVWNNEQFF; DNA: TGTGCCAGCAGGGGGTTAAACAGGGTCTGGAACAATGAGCAGTTCTTC
size: -; D: TRBD1; V: TRBV6-4; J: TRBJ1-5; CDR3: CASSPGDSGPQHF; DNA: TGTGCCAGCAGTCCTGGGGACAGTGGGCCCCAGCATTTT
size: many; D: TRBD1; V: TRBV7-2; J: TRBJ2-7; CDR3: CASSNGQGAYEQYF; DNA: TGTGCCAGCAGCAACGGACAGGGCGCCTACGAGCAGTACTTC
size: -; D: -; V: TRBV25-1; J: TRBJ2-7; CDR3: CASSEGRWQYF; DNA: TGTGCCAGCAGTGAAGGCAGGTGGCAGTACTTC
size: -; D: TRBD1; V: TRBV12-5; J: TRBJ2-2; CDR3: CASGLERTGQVSVGELFF; DNA: TGTGCTAGTGGTTTGGAGAGGACGGGACAGGTCTCAGTCGGGGAGCTGTTTTTT
size: -; D: TRBD1; V: TRBV6-6; J: TRBJ2-7; CDR3: CASSYSDPPGGYEQYF; DNA: TGTGCCAGCAGTTACTCGGATCCCCCAGGGGGATACGAGCAGTACTTC
size: many; D: -; V: TRBV7-6; J: TRBJ2-5; CDR3: CASSVGRASGETQYF; DNA: TGTGCCAGCAGCGTGGGACGGGCGAGCGGAGAGACCCAGTACTTC
size: few; D: -; V: TRBV27; J: TRBJ1-4; CDR3: CASRPGSLGEKLFF; DNA: TGTGCCAGCAGGCCGGGGAGCCTTGGTGAAAAACTGTTTTTT
size: few; D: TRBD1; V: TRBV29-1; J: TRBJ2-1; CDR3: CSVEGRGQGAYEQFF; DNA: TGCAGCGTTGAAGGCCGGGGACAGGGGGCTTATGAGCAGTTCTTC